The entry below gives a single TCR beta chain sequence along with its context. Data came from immunoSEQ multiplex PCR; TCRdb stores just in-frame clones and leaves some out. The sample consists of 220,000 or so clones, around 86% of them appearing once. The CDR3 extends over 13 amino acids. Germline values: CDR1 SGHVS, CDR2 FNYEAQ. V was pared by 6 bases and J by 2 bases, with 10 bases between. These data come from a study of blood T cell repertoires in COVID-19. In the study overall: Samples of COVID-19 (acute and convalescent) were obtained from the United States, Italy and Spain. T cells, B-cell-depleted T cells, or PBMCs provided the cDNA or gDNA that served as material.

The rearrangement links TRBV7-6 to TRBJ1-1; a weak D match, TRBD1 (5 bases). The receptor was isolated from a man aged 60 to 69 who had recovered from COVID-19. The sequenced material came from peripheral blood. CDR3 nucleotide sequence: TGTGCCAGCAGTAGACAGCCTAACACTGAAGCTTTCTTT. Residues: CASSRQPNTEAFF.